One sample yielded the 32 T cell receptor beta chains listed below, sequenced in a study of early T cells in non-severe SARS-CoV-2 infection. TCRdb recomputed calls from the 5' RACE reads with MiXCR, one row per CDR3 protein. The data contain nearly 90,000 distinct CDR3 sequences, over 13% of them singletons. The sequenced material came from whole blood. The source of these receptors is an adult who was a healthcare worker with PCR-confirmed SARS-CoV-2 infection or an uninfected control (not recorded which).

This clonotype was seen a few times. The V and J genes are TRBV12-3 or TRBV12-4 and TRBJ2-4; 9 bases match TRBD1. This CDR3 has 16 amino acids. J lost 7 bases, V lost 4 bases, and 11 bases had no gene match. CDR3 coding DNA: TGTGCCAGCAGTTCACAGGGGGCGTCGGGTTGGAACATTCAGTACTTC. This encodes CASSSQGASGWNIQYF.

By proportion, this clonotype is medium-sized. This chain uses TRBV29-1 with TRBJ2-2; D call uncertain. This CDR3 comprises 12 residues. The V and J ends lost 4 bases and 1 base respectively, with 4 bases between them. Germline V gene data show CDR1 as SQVTM and CDR2 as ANQGSEA. CDR3 amino acids: CSVGVNTGELFF. The CDR3 nucleotides read TGCAGCGTTGGGGTGAACACCGGGGAGCTGTTTTTT.

This sequence joins TRBV9 and TRBJ1-3, with TRBD1 as a possible D gene (5 bases). Germline CDR1 reads SGDLS; CDR2 reads YYNGEE. Deletions cut 2 bases from V and 3 bases from J, with 18 bases between. There are 17 residues in the CDR3. CDR3 sequence: CASSVEVKGTSGNTIYF. CDR3 DNA: TGTGCCAGCAGCGTTGAGGTCAAGGGGACTAGTGGAAACACCATATATTTT.

This clonotype was seen at least ten times. The chain links TRBV20-1 to TRBJ1-6; a possible D gene is TRBD1 (6 bases). V gave up 5 bases and J gave up 7 bases, with 18 bases separating them. This CDR3 region has 15 residues. Per the germline V gene, CDR1 is DFQATT and CDR2 is SNEGSKA (reference sequence). Here the CDR3 DNA reads TGCAGTGCTCTAAAGGGGGGGGTAATCAATTCACCCCTCCACTTT. This encodes CSALKGGVINSPLHF.

The chain links TRBV18 to TRBJ2-1; D not resolved. The CDR3 contains 14 residues. With 0 bases removed from V and 4 bases from J, the gap between germline ends came to 7 bases. Germline V gene sequence: CDR1 KGHSH, CDR2 LQKENI. CDR3 residues: CASSPPGAYNEQFF. CDR3 nucleotides: TGTGCCAGCTCACCACCGGGCGCTTACAATGAGCAGTTCTTC.

This clonotype was counted between two and nine times. V and J are TRBV4-1 and TRBJ2-1; D unresolved. The CDR3 is made up of 15 amino acids. The V gene lost 1 base and the J gene lost 3 bases, with 10 bases spanning the gap. Germline CDR1 MGHRA, CDR2 YSYEKL. CDR3 in amino acids: CASSQVWADYNEQFF. CDR3 coding DNA: TGCGCCAGCAGCCAAGTATGGGCAGACTACAATGAGCAGTTCTTC.

This clonotype has a handful of counts. This sequence joins TRBV7-9 and TRBJ1-5, with D perhaps matching TRBD1 (6 bases). The CDR3 is 12 residues long. Germline CDR1 is SEHNR and CDR2 is FQNEAQ (reference sequence). V lost 9 bases, J lost 5 bases, and 11 bases lay in between. This chain's CDR3 is CASKEGDQPQHF. Here the CDR3 DNA reads TGTGCCAGTAAAGAGGGGGATCAGCCCCAGCATTTT.

CDR3 sequence: CASSPQGGMQQPQHF. CDR3 bases: TGTGCCAGCAGCCCACAGGGGGGCATGCAACAGCCCCAGCATTTT. This sequence joins TRBV11-2 and TRBJ1-5; 8 bases map to TRBD1. The length of the CDR3 is 15 residues. Germline assignment: CDR1 SGHAT and CDR2 FQNNGV. J lost 7 bases, V lost 5 bases, and 10 bases had no gene match.

This clonotype was detected a few times. The chain has TRBV6-1 and TRBJ2-5; D is perhaps TRBD1 (5 bases). The germline V and J ends were trimmed by 10 bases and 1 base, with 22 bases remaining between them. The CDR3 is 16 amino acids. The V gene's germline CDR1 is MNHNS and CDR2 SASEGT. The CDR3 is CATHSPAGQLQETQYF. The CDR3 DNA is TGTGCCACCCATTCCCCTGCAGGGCAACTCCAAGAGACCCAGTACTTC.

This clonotype was detected many times. The V call is TRBV7-2, the J call TRBJ1-4, with D unresolved. The V gene's germline CDR1 is SGHTA and CDR2 FQGNSA. The CDR3 covers 13 residues. Trimming took 3 bases from V and 8 from J, leaving 10 bases between them. CDR3 amino acids: CASSFGQREKLFF. DNA of the CDR3: TGTGCCAGCAGCTTTGGTCAACGGGAAAAACTGTTTTTT.

This clonotype was picked up many times. The rearrangement links TRBV7-2 to TRBJ2-7; the D is unclear. V gave up 5 bases and J gave up 0 bases, with 2 bases separating them. CDR1 and CDR2 (germline): SGHTA, FQGNSA. The CDR3 is made up of 11 amino acids. As DNA, the CDR3 is TGTGCCAGCAGCCACTCCTACGAGCAGTACTTC. Its protein product is CASSHSYEQYF.

V is TRBV6-1 and J is TRBJ1-2; no clear D gene. CDR1 is MNHNS, CDR2 SASEGT, per germline. The germline V and J ends were trimmed by 1 base and 2 bases, with 11 bases remaining between them. The CDR3 is 15 amino acids. CDR3 sequence reads: CASSEGGVRNYGYTF. The CDR3 nucleotides are TGTGCCAGCAGTGAAGGTGGGGTGAGAAACTATGGCTACACCTTC.

This clonotype was detected once. The chain is built from TRBV30 and TRBJ2-1, with a weak D call TRBD1 (6 bases). Trimming removed 2 bases from V and 8 bases from J, with 10 bases in between. The CDR3 runs 12 residues. The germline V gene encodes CDR1 GTSNPN and CDR2 SVGIG (reference sequence). The CDR3 here is CAWSQGNDEQFF. The CDR3 DNA sequence: TGTGCCTGGAGTCAGGGGAACGATGAGCAGTTCTTC.

The chain employs TRBV6-6 and TRBJ1-3; TRBD1 agrees at 8 bases. The V gene's germline CDR1 is MNHNY and CDR2 SVGAGI (reference sequence). V was pared by 2 bases and J by 0 bases, with 15 bases of the junction left unmatched. The CDR3 totals 20 residues. The CDR3: CASSYPLRQGSLSSGNTIYF. CDR3 nucleotide sequence: TGTGCCAGCAGTTACCCTCTGCGACAGGGGTCTTTATCCTCTGGAAACACCATATATTTT.

The gene calls are TRBV7-8 and TRBJ2-1; 10 bases are a match to TRBD2. CDR3 size: 16 residues. After removal of 4 bases from V and 3 bases from J, the junction contained 6 bases not matched to a gene. Per germline, CDR1 SGHVS and CDR2 FQNEAQ. In DNA, the CDR3 is TGTGCCAGCAGCTACATTGGACTAGCGGTCTACAATGAGCAGTTCTTC. Amino acid sequence: CASSYIGLAVYNEQFF.

The chain has TRBV6-1 and TRBJ1-2, with D maybe TRBD1 (5 bases). Germline V lookup: CDR1 MNHNS, CDR2 SASEGT. V lost 0 bases, J lost 4 bases, and 9 bases lay in between. The CDR3 totals 14 residues. CDR3 amino acids: CASSEAEGIYGYTF. The DNA of the CDR3 is TGTGCCAGCAGTGAAGCCGAGGGGATCTATGGCTACACCTTC.

This clonotype was found a few times. This chain joins TRBV20-1 and TRBJ2-1; 15 bases are shared with TRBD2. V lost 4 bases and J lost 7; bases outside the gene matches: 5. The CDR3 covers 15 residues. Germline V gives CDR1 DFQATT, CDR2 SNEGSKA (reference sequence). The CDR3 sequence is CSAISGTSGRNEQFF. CDR3 nucleotide sequence: TGCAGTGCTATCTCCGGGACTAGCGGGAGGAATGAGCAGTTCTTC.

This clonotype was seen ten or more times. This chain uses TRBV9 with TRBJ2-5, with 10 bases matching TRBD2. Germline CDR1 and CDR2: SGDLS and YYNGEE. The CDR3 loop spans 15 amino acids. Losses at the gene ends were 3 bases for V and 1 base for J; bases not matched to a gene: 3. CDR3 in amino acids: CASSEGTSVQETQYF. The CDR3, as DNA: TGTGCCAGCAGCGAGGGGACTAGCGTCCAAGAGACCCAGTACTTC.

The rearrangement links TRBV7-6 to TRBJ2-7; D unresolved. Germline values: CDR1 SGHVS, CDR2 FNYEAQ. The CDR3 extends over 13 amino acids. V lost 5 bases, J lost 6 bases, and 14 bases lay in between. CDR3 nucleotide sequence: TGTGCCAGCAGCCACAGCTTTGGCTCCGAGCAGTACTTC. This gives the protein CASSHSFGSEQYF. Full variable domain (missing parts from reference TRBV7-6 and TRBJ2-7): GAGVSQSPRYKVTKRGQDVALRCDPISGHVSLYWYRQALGQGPEFLTYFNYEAQQDKSGLPNDRFSAERPEGSISTLTIQRTEQRDSAMYRCASSHSFGSEQYFGPGTRLTVT.

This clonotype was counted a few times. This chain uses TRBV28 with TRBJ2-7, with D perhaps matching TRBD1 (5 bases). V shed 5 bases and J shed 5 bases, with 16 bases lying between them. CDR1 is MDHEN and CDR2 is SYDVKM in the germline V gene. There are 14 residues in the CDR3. This CDR3 reads CASSTERFRDEQYF. In nucleotides, the CDR3 is TGTGCCAGCAGTACAGAAAGGTTCAGGGACGAGCAGTACTTC.

Relative to its sample, this clonotype is medium-sized. The gene calls are TRBV11-2 and TRBJ2-1; D unresolved. Germline values: CDR1 SGHAT, CDR2 FQNNGV. The CDR3 extends over 15 amino acids. The V end was cut by 6 bases, the J end by 5 bases, with 17 bases between. DNA for the CDR3: TGTGCCAGCAGTTCCTGGACGGCCGCGCACAATGAGCAGTTCTTC. Protein sequence: CASSSWTAAHNEQFF.

At least ten counts were recorded for this clonotype. The CDR3 here is CASSIAPGTGSSYNEQFF. CDR3 bases: TGTGCCAGTAGTATAGCCCCCGGGACTGGGAGCTCCTACAATGAGCAGTTCTTC. V usage is TRBV19 and J usage is TRBJ2-1, with D maybe TRBD2 (6 bases). Trimming cost V 1 base and J 0 bases, with 16 bases left between them. This CDR3 contains 18 residues. Germline loops: CDR1 LNHDA, CDR2 SQIVND (reference sequence).

V gene TRBV27 combines with J gene TRBJ2-4; D remains ambiguous. The CDR3 is 15 amino acids. CDR1 is MNHEY, CDR2 SMNVEV, per germline (reference sequence). V shed 4 bases and J shed 0 bases, with 10 bases lying between them. The CDR3 here is CASSYGVIAKNIQYF. In DNA form, the CDR3 reads TGTGCCAGCAGTTACGGCGTTATAGCCAAAAACATTCAGTACTTC.

In its sample, this clonotype ranks as medium-sized (0.01 to 0.1%). The rearrangement uses TRBV28 and TRBJ1-2, with D hard to call. Germline lookup yields CDR1 MDHEN and CDR2 SYDVKM. The CDR3 runs to 13 residues. V lost 10 bases to trimming and J lost 3 bases, with 15 bases between them. Here the CDR3 reads CAISGFGYYGYTF. For the CDR3, the DNA is TGTGCCATTAGTGGGTTTGGGTACTATGGCTACACCTTC.

This clonotype was seen only a few times. The chain employs TRBV20-1 and TRBJ2-3; TRBD2 agrees at 12 bases. The CDR3 runs 14 residues. In germline, CDR1 is DFQATT, CDR2 SNEGSKA (reference sequence). The CDR3 DNA sequence: TGCACCGCTAGACTAGCGGGAGCTACAGATACGCAGTATTTT. Amino acids: CTARLAGATDTQYF.

The chain recombines TRBV20-1 with TRBJ2-7; the match to TRBD2 covers 8 bases. V dropped 4 bases and J dropped 1; count of bases not matched to a gene: 9. Germline values: CDR1 DFQATT, CDR2 SNEGSKA (reference sequence). The CDR3 length is 15 residues. CDR3 in amino acids: CSAILGSGGSYEQYF. CDR3 bases: TGCAGTGCTATCCTCGGTTCGGGAGGGTCCTACGAGCAGTACTTC.

This clonotype was detected ten times or more. The chain recombines TRBV6-5 with TRBJ2-1, with 8 positions matching TRBD1. V lost 0 bases to trimming and J lost 8 bases; unmatched junction nucleotides: 6. This CDR3 comprises 15 residues. CDR1 MNHEY and CDR2 SVGAGI come from the germline V gene. CDR3 residues: CASSYSSGGSYEQFF. CDR3 nucleotide sequence: TGTGCCAGCAGTTACTCGTCAGGGGGCTCTTATGAGCAGTTCTTC.

This clonotype was detected ten times or more. The chain carries TRBV18 and TRBJ2-7, with D possibly called TRBD1 or TRBD2 (5 bases each). The V and J ends lost 4 bases and 4 bases respectively, with 17 bases between them. The germline V gene has CDR1 KGHSH and CDR2 LQKENI. The CDR3 contains 15 residues. The CDR3 nucleotides read TGTGCCAGCTCACGAACCGGGACGGCGCCATACGAGCAGTACTTC. It translates to CASSRTGTAPYEQYF.

Only a few counts were recorded for this clonotype. This sequence joins TRBV15 and TRBJ2-1; no firm D call. The V and J ends lost 8 bases and 0 bases respectively, with 5 bases between them. The CDR3 runs to 12 residues. Germline CDR1 reads LNHNV; CDR2 reads YYDKDF (reference sequence). The DNA of the CDR3 is TGTGCCACCTCACCCTCCTACAATGAGCAGTTCTTC. Its protein is CATSPSYNEQFF.

This sequence joins TRBV24-1 and TRBJ2-7; D gene ambiguous. This CDR3 comprises 14 residues. Trimming stripped 5 bases from V and 1 base from J, with 11 bases between. Germline V lookup: CDR1 KGHDR, CDR2 SFDVKD. The CDR3 DNA reads TGTGCCACCAGTGCCCCGGACGGGTCCTACGAGCAGTACTTC. Its translation: CATSAPDGSYEQYF.

V usage is TRBV6-2 or TRBV6-3 and J usage is TRBJ2-1, with 7 nucleotides matching TRBD2. CDR1 and CDR2 from the germline V gene are MNHEY and SVGEGT. The CDR3 has 14 amino acids. V shed 3 bases and J 4 bases; nucleotides not matched to a gene: 3. The CDR3 region has the DNA TGTGCCAGCAGTTATGGGGGGGATTACAATGAGCAGTTCTTC. Protein: CASSYGGDYNEQFF.

This clonotype was found many times. The chain recombines TRBV20-1 with TRBJ1-2; the D gene is possibly TRBD1 (5 bases). Trimming left V 5 bases short and J 5 bases short, with 12 bases between. The CDR3 totals 12 residues. Germline lookup yields CDR1 DFQATT and CDR2 SNEGSKA (reference sequence). The CDR3 bases are TGCAGTGCTTCTATACGGGGGTATGGCTACACCTTC. Protein sequence: CSASIRGYGYTF.